The present entry profiles one T cell receptor (beta chain) with its context. In the authors' workflow: Nucleated cell counts were estimated from reference gene primer amplification. Measured with immunoSEQ multiplex PCR; TCRdb has only the in-frame clones, and not every one. That table supplies the V and J calls and clone size; D and trimming were determined from the DNA. The sample carries approximately 70,000 clones, around 90% recorded once. The entry originates in a study of blood T cell repertoires in COVID-19. The overall study: The United States, Italy and Spain supplied acute and convalescent COVID-19 samples. The analysed material was cDNA or gDNA that came from T cells, B-cell-depleted T cells, or PBMCs.

The CDR3 is made up of 14 amino acids. Germline V gene data show CDR1 as LNHNV and CDR2 as YYDKDF (reference sequence). Trimming removed 4 bases at V and 6 bases at J, with 16 bases between. Sequencing used peripheral blood. The clonotype comes from a man aged 40-50 years with COVID-19, enrolled during active disease. The chain couples TRBV15 to TRBJ2-7; a possible D gene is TRBD1 (5 bases). CDR3 coding DNA: TGTGCCACCAGCACCCGGACATCGCTACGCGAGCAGTACTTC. Its protein is CATSTRTSLREQYF. The whole variable domain, filled in from reference TRBV15 and TRBJ2-7, reads DAMVIQNPRYQVTQFGKPVTLSCSQTLNHNVMYWYQQKSSQAPKLLFHYYDKDFNNEADTPDNFQSRRPNTSFCFLDIRSPGLGDTAMYLCATSTRTSLREQYFGPGTRLTVT.